This TCR beta chain originates from a study of tumor and adjacent non-tumor tissue in lung cancer. The germline V gene encodes CDR1 MNHEY and CDR2 SVGAGI. The CDR3 totals 15 residues. V was pared by 6 bases and J by 3 bases, with 17 bases between. RNA was extracted from bulk tissue without any cell sorting. A modified ARM-PCR protocol with three rounds of nested PCR amplified TCRbeta. Using its own MiXCR run on the multiplex PCR reads, TCRdb lists one record per CDR3 protein. The sample shows fewer than 120,000 distinct CDR3 sequences, roughly 84% of them seen only once. The TCR comes from a man between 65 and 85 years old with non-small cell lung cancer. V usage is TRBV6-5 and J usage is TRBJ1-2; D may be TRBD1 (6 bases). The material sequenced was lung tumor tissue. CDR3 nucleotide sequence: TGTGCCAGCAGCCACCTTAGGGGGGGGGACTATGGCTACACCTTC. Translating gives CASSHLRGGDYGYTF.